These T cell receptor beta chains were read from a single sample in a study of blood T cell repertoires in COVID-19. Sequencing was performed with immunoSEQ multiplex PCR; in TCRdb, only in-frame clones are kept and a portion is missing. There are under 300,000 clones in the sample; nearly 90% occur only once, and 2.1% lies in the top ten. Sequencing was done on a sample of peripheral blood. These receptors all stem from a woman aged 55-69 years with COVID-19, enrolled during active disease. CDR3s include the opening cysteine and the closing phenylalanine or tryptophan. A D gene is named only where the DNA matches it firmly. Size is omitted from some rows. Given values are once, few, many or a class for expanded clones.

j_call clone_size d_call v_call cdr3_aa cdr3_nt
TRBJ1-1 . TRBD1 TRBV5-6 CASPWSGRGRAFF TGTGCCAGCCCCTGGAGTGGCAGGGGGCGAGCTTTCTTT
TRBJ1-6 . . TRBV7-9 CASSLRGGAGWDSPLHF TGTGCCAGCAGCTTAAGAGGGGGGGCCGGTTGGGATTCACCCCTCCACTTT
TRBJ1-3 . . TRBV6-5 CASSYSPSGNTIYF TGTGCCAGCAGTTACAGCCCCTCTGGAAACACCATATATTTT
TRBJ2-5 . TRBD1 TRBV6-6 CASSPGGRETQYF TGTGCCAGCAGTCCAGGGGGCCGTGAGACCCAGTACTTC
TRBJ2-2 . TRBD2 TRBV9 CASSVGIGRDTGELFF TGTGCCAGCAGCGTAGGGATTGGGAGGGACACCGGGGAGCTGTTTTTT
TRBJ1-2 . . TRBV2 CASPRGPDGYTF TGTGCCAGCCCACGCGGGCCCGATGGCTACACCTTC
TRBJ2-7 . . TRBV24-1 CATNGGGLYEQYF TGTGCCACCAATGGAGGGGGCCTCTACGAGCAGTACTTC
TRBJ1-1 . TRBD1 TRBV5-6 CASSPGTGGRGLDTEAFF TGTGCCAGCAGCCCCGGCACGGGGGGCAGGGGGCTGGACACTGAAGCTTTCTTT
TRBJ1-4 few . TRBV10-3 CATRDRQPEKLFF TGTGCCACGCGGGACCGCCAACCTGAAAAACTGTTTTTT
TRBJ2-7 few . TRBV12-3/TRBV12-4 CASSQGGNEQYF TGTGCCAGCAGCCAAGGGGGAAACGAGCAGTACTTC
TRBJ2-5 . . TRBV7-9 CASSSEETQYF TGTGCCAGCAGCTCGGAAGAGACCCAGTACTTC